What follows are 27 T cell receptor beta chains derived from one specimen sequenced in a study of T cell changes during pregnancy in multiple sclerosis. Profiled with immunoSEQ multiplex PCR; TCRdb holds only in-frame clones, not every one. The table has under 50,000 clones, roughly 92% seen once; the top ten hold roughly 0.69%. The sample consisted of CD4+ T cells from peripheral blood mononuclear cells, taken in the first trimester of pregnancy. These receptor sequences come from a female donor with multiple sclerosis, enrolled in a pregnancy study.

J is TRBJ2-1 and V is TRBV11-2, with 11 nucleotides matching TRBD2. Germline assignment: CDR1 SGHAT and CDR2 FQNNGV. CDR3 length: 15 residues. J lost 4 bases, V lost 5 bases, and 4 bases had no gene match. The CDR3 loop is CASSRSGRGYNEQFF. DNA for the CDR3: TGTGCCAGCAGCCGTAGCGGGAGGGGTTACAATGAGCAGTTCTTC. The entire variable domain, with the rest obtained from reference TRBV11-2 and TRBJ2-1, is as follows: EAGVAQSPRYKIIEKRQSVAFWCNPISGHATLYWYQQILGQGPKLLIQFQNNGVVDDSQLPKDRFSAERLKGVDSTLKIQPAKLEDSAVYLCASSRSGRGYNEQFFGPGTRLTVL.

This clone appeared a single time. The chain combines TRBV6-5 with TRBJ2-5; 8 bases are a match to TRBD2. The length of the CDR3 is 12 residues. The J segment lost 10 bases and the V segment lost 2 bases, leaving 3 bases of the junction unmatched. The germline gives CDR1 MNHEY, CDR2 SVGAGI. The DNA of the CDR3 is TGTGCCAGCAGTTACGGAAGCGGGAGCCAGTACTTC. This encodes CASSYGSGSQYF.

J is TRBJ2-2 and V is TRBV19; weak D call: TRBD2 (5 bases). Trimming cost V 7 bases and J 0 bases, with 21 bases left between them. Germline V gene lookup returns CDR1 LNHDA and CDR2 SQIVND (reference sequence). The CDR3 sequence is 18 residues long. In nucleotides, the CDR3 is TGTGCCAGTAAGGATGTCCCGGACTTCAACGCGAACACCGGGGAGCTGTTTTTT. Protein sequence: CASKDVPDFNANTGELFF.

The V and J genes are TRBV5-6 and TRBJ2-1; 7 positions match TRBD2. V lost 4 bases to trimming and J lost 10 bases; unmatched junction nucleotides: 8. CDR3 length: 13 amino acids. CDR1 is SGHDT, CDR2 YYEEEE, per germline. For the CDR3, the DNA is TGTGCCAGCAGCCCTACCCAAGCGGGAGAGCAGTTCTTC. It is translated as CASSPTQAGEQFF. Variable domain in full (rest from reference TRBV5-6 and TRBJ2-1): DAGVTQSPTHLIKTRGQQVTLRCSPKSGHDTVSWYQQALGQGPQFIFQYYEEEERQRGNFPDRFSGHQFPNYSSELNVNALLLGDSALYLCASSPTQAGEQFFGPGTRLTVL.

As DNA, the CDR3 is TGTGCCAGCAGCCAGGGACAGGACCCTTCTGGAAACACCATATATTTT. This sequence encodes CASSQGQDPSGNTIYF. This rearrangement joins TRBV5-4 to TRBJ1-3; 8 bases align to TRBD1. This CDR3 is built from 16 residues. Per germline, CDR1 SGHNT and CDR2 YYREEE (reference sequence). V gave up 4 bases and J gave up 1 base; unmatched junction bases: 7.

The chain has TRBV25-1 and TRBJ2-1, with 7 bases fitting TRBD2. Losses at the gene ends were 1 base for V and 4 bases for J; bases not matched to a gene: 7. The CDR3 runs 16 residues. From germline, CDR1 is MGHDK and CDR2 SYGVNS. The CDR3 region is CASSELDLRGYNEQFF. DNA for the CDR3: TGTGCCAGCAGTGAATTAGATTTGCGGGGGTACAATGAGCAGTTCTTC.

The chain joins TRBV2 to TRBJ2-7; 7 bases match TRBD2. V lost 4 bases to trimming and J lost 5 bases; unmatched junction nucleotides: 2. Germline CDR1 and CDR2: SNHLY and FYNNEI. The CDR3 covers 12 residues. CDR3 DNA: TGTGCCAGCAGTGGCCGGGGGGACGAGCAGTACTTC. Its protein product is CASSGRGDEQYF. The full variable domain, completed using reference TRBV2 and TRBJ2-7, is EPEVTQTPSHQVTQMGQEVILRCVPISNHLYFYWYRQILGQKVEFLVSFYNNEISEKSEIFDDQFSVERPDGSNFTLKIRSTKLEDSAMYFCASSGRGDEQYFGPGTRLTVT.

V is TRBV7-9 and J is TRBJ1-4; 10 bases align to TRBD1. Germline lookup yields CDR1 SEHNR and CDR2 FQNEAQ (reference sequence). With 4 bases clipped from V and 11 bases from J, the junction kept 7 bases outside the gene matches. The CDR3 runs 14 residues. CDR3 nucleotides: TGTGCCAGCAGCTACCGGGACAGGGGACGTAAACTGTTTTTT. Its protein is CASSYRDRGRKLFF.

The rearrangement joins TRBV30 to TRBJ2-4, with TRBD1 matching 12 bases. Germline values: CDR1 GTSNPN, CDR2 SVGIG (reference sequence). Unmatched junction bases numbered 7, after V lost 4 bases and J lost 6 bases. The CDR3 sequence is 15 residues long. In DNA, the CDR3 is TGTGCCTGGACTTCGGGACAGGGGGCTCGAAACATTCAGTACTTC. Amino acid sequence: CAWTSGQGARNIQYF.

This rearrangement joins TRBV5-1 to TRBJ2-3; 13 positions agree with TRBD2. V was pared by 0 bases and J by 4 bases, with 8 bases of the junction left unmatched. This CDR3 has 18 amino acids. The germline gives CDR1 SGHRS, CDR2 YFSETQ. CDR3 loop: CASSLVLGLAGASDTQYF. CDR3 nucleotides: TGCGCCAGCAGCTTGGTGCTCGGACTAGCGGGAGCGTCAGATACGCAGTATTTT.

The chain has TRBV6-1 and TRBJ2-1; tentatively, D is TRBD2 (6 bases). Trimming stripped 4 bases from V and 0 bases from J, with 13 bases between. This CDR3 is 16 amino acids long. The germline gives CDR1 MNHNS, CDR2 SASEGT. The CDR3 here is CASSGPSVSSYNEQFF. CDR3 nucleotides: TGTGCCAGCAGTGGGCCTAGCGTTAGCTCCTACAATGAGCAGTTCTTC.

The chain's CDR3 is CATSRDLGLGETQYF. CDR3 nucleotides: TGTGCCACCAGCAGAGACCTTGGACTAGGAGAGACCCAGTACTTC. The chain links TRBV15 to TRBJ2-5, with 7 bases matching TRBD2. CDR3 length: 15 amino acids. V gave up 0 bases and J gave up 4 bases; unmatched junction bases: 5. Germline-derived CDR1 and CDR2 are LNHNV and YYDKDF (reference sequence). The complete variable domain, with remaining parts taken from reference TRBV15 and TRBJ2-5, reads DAMVIQNPRYQVTQFGKPVTLSCSQTLNHNVMYWYQQKSSQAPKLLFHYYDKDFNNEADTPDNFQSRRPNTSFCFLDIRSPGLGDTAMYLCATSRDLGLGETQYFGPGTRLLVL.

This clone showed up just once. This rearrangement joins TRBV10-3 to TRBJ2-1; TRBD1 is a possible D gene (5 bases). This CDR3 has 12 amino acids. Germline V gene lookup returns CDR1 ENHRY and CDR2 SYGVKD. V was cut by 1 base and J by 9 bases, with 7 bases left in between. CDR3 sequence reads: CAISEWGGEQFF. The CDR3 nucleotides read TGTGCCATCAGTGAGTGGGGCGGTGAGCAGTTCTTC.

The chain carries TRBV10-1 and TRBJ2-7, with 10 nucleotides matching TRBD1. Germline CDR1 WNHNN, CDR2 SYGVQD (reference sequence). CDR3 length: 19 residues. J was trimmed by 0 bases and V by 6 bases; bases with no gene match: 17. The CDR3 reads CASSGTGAAHSAHSYEQYF. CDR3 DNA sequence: TGCGCCAGCAGCGGGACAGGGGCTGCCCACAGCGCCCACTCCTACGAGCAGTACTTC.

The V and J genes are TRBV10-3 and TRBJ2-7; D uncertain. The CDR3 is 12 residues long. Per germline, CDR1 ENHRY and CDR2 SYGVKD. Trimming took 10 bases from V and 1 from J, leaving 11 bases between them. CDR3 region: CATRSLSYEQYF. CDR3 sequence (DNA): TGTGCCACCCGGAGTTTATCCTACGAGCAGTACTTC.

The CDR3 loop is CASSLGQVEKLFF. The DNA for the CDR3 is TGTGCCAGCAGCTTAGGACAGGTCGAAAAACTGTTTTTT. This chain links TRBV7-9 with TRBJ1-4; D possibly corresponds to TRBD1 (6 bases). The CDR3 loop spans 13 amino acids. Germline CDR1 SEHNR, CDR2 FQNEAQ (reference sequence). Trimming removed 1 base from V and 8 bases from J, with 8 bases in between.

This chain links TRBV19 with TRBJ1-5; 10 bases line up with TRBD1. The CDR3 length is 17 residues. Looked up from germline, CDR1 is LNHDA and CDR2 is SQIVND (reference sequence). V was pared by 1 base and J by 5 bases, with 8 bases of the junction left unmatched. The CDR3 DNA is TGTGCCAGTAGTATAGGAGGGACAGGGGCCCGCCATCAGCCCCAGCATTTT. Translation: CASSIGGTGARHQPQHF.

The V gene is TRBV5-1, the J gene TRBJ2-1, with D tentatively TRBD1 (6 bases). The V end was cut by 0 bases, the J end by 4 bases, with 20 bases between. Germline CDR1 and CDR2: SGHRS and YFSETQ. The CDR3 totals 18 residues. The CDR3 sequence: CASSLVGASWGSYNEQFF. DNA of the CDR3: TGCGCCAGCAGCTTGGTGGGGGCGAGTTGGGGTTCATACAATGAGCAGTTCTTC.

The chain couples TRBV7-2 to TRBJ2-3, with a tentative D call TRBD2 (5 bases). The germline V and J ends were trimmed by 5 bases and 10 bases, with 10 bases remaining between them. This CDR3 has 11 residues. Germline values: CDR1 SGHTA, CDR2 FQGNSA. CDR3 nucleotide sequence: TGTGCCAGCAGCATTACTAGTGCGCAGTATTTT. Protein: CASSITSAQYF.

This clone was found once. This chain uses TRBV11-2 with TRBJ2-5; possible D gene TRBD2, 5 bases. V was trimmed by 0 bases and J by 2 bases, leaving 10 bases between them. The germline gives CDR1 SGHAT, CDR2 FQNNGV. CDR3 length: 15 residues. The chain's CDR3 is CASSLDGGRQETQYF. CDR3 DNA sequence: TGTGCCAGCAGCTTAGATGGAGGCAGACAAGAGACCCAGTACTTC.

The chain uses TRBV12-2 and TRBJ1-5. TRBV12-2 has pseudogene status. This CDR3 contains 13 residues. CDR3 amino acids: CASRIAGTWPQHF. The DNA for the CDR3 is TGTGCAAGTCGCATTGCGGGGACTTGGCCCCAGCATTTT.

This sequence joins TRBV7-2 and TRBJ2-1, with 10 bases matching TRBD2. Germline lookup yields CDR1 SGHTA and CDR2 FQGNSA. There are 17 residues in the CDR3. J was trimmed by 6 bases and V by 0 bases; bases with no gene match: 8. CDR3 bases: TGTGCCAGCAGCTTAGCGCGTTTTATAGCGGGAGGCAATGAGCAGTTCTTC. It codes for CASSLARFIAGGNEQFF. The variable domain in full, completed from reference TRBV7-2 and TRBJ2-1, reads GAGVSQSPSNKVTEKGKDVELRCDPISGHTALYWYRQSLGQGLEFLIYFQGNSAPDKSGLPSDRFSAERTGGSVSTLTIQRTQQEDSAVYLCASSLARFIAGGNEQFFGPGTRLTVL.

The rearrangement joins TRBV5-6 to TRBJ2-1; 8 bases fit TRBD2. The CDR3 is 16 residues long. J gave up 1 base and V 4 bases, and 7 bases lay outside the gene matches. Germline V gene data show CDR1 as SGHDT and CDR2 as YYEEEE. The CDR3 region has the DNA TGTGCCAGCAGCCGGCTAGCGGGCCTGTCCTACAATGAGCAGTTCTTC. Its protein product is CASSRLAGLSYNEQFF.

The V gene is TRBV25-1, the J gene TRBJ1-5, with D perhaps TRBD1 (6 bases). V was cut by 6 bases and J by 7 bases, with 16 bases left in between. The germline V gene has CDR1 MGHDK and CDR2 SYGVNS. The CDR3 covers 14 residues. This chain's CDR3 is CASRGAGEGQPQHF. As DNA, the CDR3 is TGTGCCAGCAGAGGAGCAGGGGAGGGCCAGCCCCAGCATTTT.

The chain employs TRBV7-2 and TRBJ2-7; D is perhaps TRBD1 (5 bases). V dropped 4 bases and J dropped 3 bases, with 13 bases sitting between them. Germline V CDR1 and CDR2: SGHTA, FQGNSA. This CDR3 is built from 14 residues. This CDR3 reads CASSWSRANYEQYF. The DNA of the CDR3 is TGTGCCAGCAGCTGGAGCAGGGCAAACTACGAGCAGTACTTC.

CDR3 in DNA: TGTGCCAGCAGCACGGACTATTCCGAGCAGTACTTC. Its translation is CASSTDYSEQYF. J is TRBJ2-7 and V is TRBV5-4; tentatively, D is TRBD2 (6 bases). The CDR3 spans 12 residues. Germline V gene data show CDR1 as SGHNT and CDR2 as YYREEE (reference sequence). Between the trimmed V and J ends, which lost 4 bases and 6 bases, there was a span of 11 bases.

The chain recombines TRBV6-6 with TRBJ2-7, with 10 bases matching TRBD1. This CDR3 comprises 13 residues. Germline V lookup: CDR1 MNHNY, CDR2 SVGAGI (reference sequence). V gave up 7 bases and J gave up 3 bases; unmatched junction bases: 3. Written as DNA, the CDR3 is TGTGCCAGCACCCGGACAGGGGGCTACGAGCAGTACTTC. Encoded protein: CASTRTGGYEQYF.